The present T cell receptor (beta chain) was sequenced within a study of siplizumab effects on memory and regulatory T cells. The V and J ends lost 2 bases and 3 bases, in that order; junction bases with no gene match: 10. There are 19 residues in the CDR3. General study points: In siplizumab conditions, mappable alloreactive CD4+ clones averaged 68.8% Treg-derived, against about 27% in controls. A naive or memory phenotype could not be assigned to roughly 75-95% of the proliferating CD4+ or CD8+ clones.

Per sample, 10^5 or so TCR templates underwent assay. The table came from immunoSEQ multiplex PCR; TCRdb's copy has only in-frame clones and leaves some out. This repertoire shows approximately 60,000 clones, around three quarters found once; its top ten account for approximately 0.4%. Turning to this clone: The antigen remains unidentified.

The receptor's source is a human donor in good health. The source material was memory CD4+ T cells sorted from blood. The chain combines TRBV23-1 with TRBJ1-4; 12 bases map to TRBD1. TRBV23-1 is treated as an ORF (open reading frame) with a function not yet certain. Written as DNA, the CDR3 is TGCGCCAGCAGTCAAACCGGGACAGGGGGCCCCGGGGCTAATGAAAAACTGTTTTTT. Translated, it gives CASSQTGTGGPGANEKLFF.